Listed below are T cell receptor beta chains from one sample, sequenced in a study of Graves' ophthalmopathy and Graves' hyperthyroidism. TCRdb called the multiplex PCR reads again in MiXCR, with one record for every CDR3 protein. The data hold 400,000 to 500,000 distinct CDR3 sequences, with around 20% observed a single time. Sequences were obtained from peripheral blood. All receptors come from a woman between 18 and 29 years old with stable Graves' hyperthyroidism. Each CDR3 is given with its conserved first and last residue. A D gene is named only where the DNA matches it firmly. Clone sizes are given selectively: once, few, many, or a class where the clone is expanded.

v_gene: TRBV7-8; d_gene: .; abundance: many; j_gene: TRBJ2-7; CDR3aa: CASRPWQGPAYEQYF; CDR3nt: TGTGCCAGCAGACCTTGGCAGGGTCCCGCCTACGAGCAGTACTTC
v_gene: TRBV4-1; d_gene: .; abundance: many; j_gene: TRBJ2-2; CDR3aa: CASSQTVAIGTGELFF; CDR3nt: TGCGCCAGCAGCCAAACCGTCGCAATCGGGACCGGGGAGCTGTTTTTT
v_gene: TRBV4-2; d_gene: TRBD2; abundance: few; j_gene: TRBJ2-7; CDR3aa: CASSQVLGASGESYEQYF; CDR3nt: TGTGCCAGCAGCCAAGTTTTAGGGGCTAGCGGGGAATCCTACGAGCAGTACTTC
v_gene: TRBV20-1; d_gene: .; abundance: many; j_gene: TRBJ2-7; CDR3aa: CSASQGPSYEQYF; CDR3nt: TGCAGTGCTAGTCAGGGACCCTCCTACGAGCAGTACTTC
v_gene: TRBV4-1; d_gene: .; abundance: many; j_gene: TRBJ2-2; CDR3aa: CASSQQVIGHTGELFF; CDR3nt: TGCGCCAGCAGCCAACAGGTGATTGGGCACACCGGGGAGCTGTTTTTT
v_gene: TRBV5-1; d_gene: TRBD1; abundance: few; j_gene: TRBJ2-2; CDR3aa: CASSMTGVNTGELFF; CDR3nt: TGCGCCAGCAGCATGACAGGGGTTAACACCGGGGAGCTGTTTTTT
v_gene: TRBV24-1; d_gene: .; abundance: .; j_gene: TRBJ1-2; CDR3aa: CATSDPGTWYGYTF; CDR3nt: TGTGCCACCAGTGACCCCGGGACTTGGTATGGCTACACCTTC
v_gene: TRBV29-1; d_gene: .; abundance: many; j_gene: TRBJ1-1; CDR3aa: CSAVGVATEAFF; CDR3nt: TGCAGCGCCGTGGGGGTAGCCACTGAAGCTTTCTTT
v_gene: TRBV7-9; d_gene: .; abundance: many; j_gene: TRBJ1-6; CDR3aa: CASSFWGRGINSPLHF; CDR3nt: TGTGCCAGCAGCTTTTGGGGCCGGGGAATTAATTCACCCCTCCACTTT
v_gene: TRBV11-2; d_gene: .; abundance: .; j_gene: TRBJ2-4; CDR3aa: CASSLRLIQYF; CDR3nt: TGTGCCAGCAGCTTGAGGCTCATTCAGTACTTC
v_gene: TRBV30; d_gene: .; abundance: many; j_gene: TRBJ1-1; CDR3aa: CAWKENTEAFF; CDR3nt: TGTGCCTGGAAGGAGAACACTGAAGCTTTCTTT
v_gene: TRBV6-2/TRBV6-3; d_gene: .; abundance: many; j_gene: TRBJ1-2; CDR3aa: CASSYSLRNGYTF; CDR3nt: TGTGCCAGCAGTTACTCATTGAGAAATGGCTACACCTTC
v_gene: TRBV15; d_gene: .; abundance: many; j_gene: TRBJ2-7; CDR3aa: CATSRGSGILVSSYEQYF; CDR3nt: TGTGCCACCAGCAGAGGTTCAGGAATACTCGTTAGCTCCTACGAGCAGTACTTC
v_gene: TRBV27; d_gene: .; abundance: many; j_gene: TRBJ2-7; CDR3aa: CASSFSRGSYEQYF; CDR3nt: TGTGCCAGCAGTTTCTCGAGGGGATCCTACGAGCAGTACTTC
v_gene: TRBV18; d_gene: TRBD1; abundance: .; j_gene: TRBJ1-2; CDR3aa: CASSPPQIPGQGNYGYTF; CDR3nt: TGTGCCAGCTCACCCCCACAGATTCCCGGACAGGGGAACTATGGCTACACCTTC
v_gene: TRBV20-1; d_gene: .; abundance: .; j_gene: TRBJ2-7; CDR3aa: CSATTTGTTPSYEQYF; CDR3nt: TGCAGTGCCACTACAACCGGGACAACCCCCTCCTACGAGCAGTACTTC
v_gene: TRBV30; d_gene: .; abundance: many; j_gene: TRBJ2-7; CDR3aa: CAWRRSYEQYF; CDR3nt: TGTGCCTGGAGAAGGAGCTACGAGCAGTACTTC
v_gene: TRBV7-8; d_gene: TRBD2; abundance: many; j_gene: TRBJ2-7; CDR3aa: CASSSTSGGYEQYF; CDR3nt: TGTGCCAGCAGCTCAACTAGCGGGGGTTACGAGCAGTACTTC
v_gene: TRBV20-1; d_gene: TRBD2; abundance: many; j_gene: TRBJ2-5; CDR3aa: CSARDLLSGGAETQYF; CDR3nt: TGCAGTGCTAGAGATCTCTTAAGCGGGGGGGCTGAGACCCAGTACTTC
v_gene: TRBV5-5; d_gene: .; abundance: many; j_gene: TRBJ2-5; CDR3aa: CASSLVLPGGETQYF; CDR3nt: TGTGCCAGCAGCTTGGTGCTCCCCGGGGGAGAGACCCAGTACTTC
v_gene: TRBV6-1; d_gene: .; abundance: many; j_gene: TRBJ2-4; CDR3aa: CASTSLPGQTFQYF; CDR3nt: TGTGCCAGCACAAGTTTACCGGGACAAACTTTTCAGTACTTC
v_gene: TRBV2; d_gene: .; abundance: few; j_gene: TRBJ2-5; CDR3aa: CASSFRPRVQETQYF; CDR3nt: TGTGCCAGCAGTTTCCGACCGCGGGTCCAAGAGACCCAGTACTTC
v_gene: TRBV30; d_gene: TRBD2; abundance: many; j_gene: TRBJ2-7; CDR3aa: CAWRRKAGGDWYEQYF; CDR3nt: TGTGCCTGGAGAAGGAAAGCGGGAGGGGATTGGTACGAGCAGTACTTC
v_gene: TRBV20-1; d_gene: TRBD1; abundance: many; j_gene: TRBJ2-4; CDR3aa: CSAIRDSSNIQYF; CDR3nt: TGCAGTGCTATTCGGGACAGCTCGAACATTCAGTACTTC
v_gene: TRBV12-3/TRBV12-4; d_gene: TRBD1; abundance: many; j_gene: TRBJ1-2; CDR3aa: CASSPGTGRIYTF; CDR3nt: TGTGCCAGCAGCCCCGGGACAGGGAGGATCTACACCTTC
v_gene: TRBV9; d_gene: .; abundance: .; j_gene: TRBJ2-7; CDR3aa: CARSVGGTGYEQYF; CDR3nt: TGTGCCCGCAGCGTAGGCGGAACTGGCTACGAGCAGTACTTC
v_gene: TRBV6-5; d_gene: .; abundance: many; j_gene: TRBJ2-2; CDR3aa: CASSYGLDTGELFF; CDR3nt: TGTGCCAGCAGTTACGGTCTGGACACCGGGGAGCTGTTTTTT
v_gene: TRBV6-4; d_gene: .; abundance: many; j_gene: TRBJ1-5; CDR3aa: CARGRDETQPQHF; CDR3nt: TGTGCCAGAGGCAGGGATGAGACTCAGCCCCAGCATTTT
v_gene: TRBV5-1; d_gene: .; abundance: .; j_gene: TRBJ2-2; CDR3aa: CASSLFVDTGELFF; CDR3nt: TGCGCCAGCAGCTTGTTCGTAGACACCGGGGAGCTGTTTTTT